The 2 T cell receptor beta chains presented below share a single source sample, sequenced in a study of cytomegalovirus exposure and HLA in healthy donors. Use of 60 Vbeta and 13 Jbeta primers characterized the PCR. Assay: immunoSEQ multiplex PCR; the TCRdb copy retains only in-frame clones and omits some. There are 120,000 to 150,000 clones in the sample; approximately 78% occur only once, and less than 7.5% lies in the top ten. Sequencing input: PBMCs. Receptors were obtained from a middle-aged woman in good health and CMV-seropositive.

The V gene is TRBV6-1, the J gene TRBJ1-1, with D possibly TRBD1 on 5 matching bases. CDR3 length: 11 residues. Germline CDR1 MNHNS, CDR2 SASEGT. CDR3 bases: TGTACCCTCCTGACAGCCACTGAAGCTTTCTTT. Amino acids: CTLLTATEAFF.

This chain links TRBV2 with TRBJ1-1, with D possibly TRBD1 on 6 matching bases. CDR3 length: 17 residues. Germline V lookup: CDR1 SNHLY, CDR2 FYNNEI. V dropped 7 bases and J dropped 3 bases, with 24 bases sitting between them. CDR3 sequence: CASTVRGPREGDTEAFF. The CDR3 coding sequence is TGTGCCAGCACCGTAAGGGGCCCTAGGGAGGGGGACACTGAAGCTTTCTTT.